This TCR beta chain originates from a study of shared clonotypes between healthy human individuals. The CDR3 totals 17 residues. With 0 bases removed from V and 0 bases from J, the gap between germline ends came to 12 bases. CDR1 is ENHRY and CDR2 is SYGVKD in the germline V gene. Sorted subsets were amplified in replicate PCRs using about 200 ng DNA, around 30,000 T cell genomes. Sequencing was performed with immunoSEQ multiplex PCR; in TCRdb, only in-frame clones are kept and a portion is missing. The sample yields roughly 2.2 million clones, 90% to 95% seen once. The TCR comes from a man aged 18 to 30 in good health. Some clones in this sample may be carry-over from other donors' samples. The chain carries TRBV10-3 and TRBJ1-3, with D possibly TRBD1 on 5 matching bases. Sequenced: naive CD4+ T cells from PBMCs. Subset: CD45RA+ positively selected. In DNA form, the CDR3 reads TGTGCCATCAGTGAGTCGATAGGGACGGTCTCTGGAAACACCATATATTTT. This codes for CAISESIGTVSGNTIYF.